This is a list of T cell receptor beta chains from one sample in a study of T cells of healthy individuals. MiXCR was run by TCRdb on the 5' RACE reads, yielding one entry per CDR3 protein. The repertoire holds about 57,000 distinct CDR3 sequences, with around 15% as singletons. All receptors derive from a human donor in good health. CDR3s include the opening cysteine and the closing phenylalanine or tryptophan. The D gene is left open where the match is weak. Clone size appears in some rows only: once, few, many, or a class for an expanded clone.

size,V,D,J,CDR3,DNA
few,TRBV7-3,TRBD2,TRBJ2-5,CASSPGTSGGARQETQYF,TGTGCCAGCAGCCCCGGGACTAGCGGGGGGGCTCGCCAAGAGACCCAGTACTTC
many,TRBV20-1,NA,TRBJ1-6,CSASVQTINSYNSPLHF,TGCAGTGCTAGTGTCCAAACGATAAACTCCTATAATTCACCCCTCCACTTT
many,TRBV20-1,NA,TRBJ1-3,CSILRDSGNTIYF,TGCAGTATCCTTAGGGACTCTGGAAACACCATATATTTT
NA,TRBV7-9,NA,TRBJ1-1,CASSLLAANTEAFF,TGTGCCAGCAGCTTATTGGCAGCGAACACTGAAGCTTTCTTT
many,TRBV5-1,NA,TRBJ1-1,CASSPPATGTWTEAFF,TGCGCCAGCAGCCCCCCGGCGACAGGAACATGGACTGAAGCTTTCTTT
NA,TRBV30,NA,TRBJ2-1,CAWITGAYYNEQFF,TGTGCCTGGATAACCGGGGCCTACTACAATGAGCAGTTCTTC
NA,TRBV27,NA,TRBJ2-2,CASSRTRQAYLYTGELFF,TGTGCCAGCAGTAGGACCCGACAGGCCTACTTGTACACCGGGGAGCTGTTTTTT
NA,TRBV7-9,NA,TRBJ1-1,CASSSEGGNTEAFF,TGTGCCAGCAGCTCCGAGGGGGGGAACACTGAAGCTTTCTTT
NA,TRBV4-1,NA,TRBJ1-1,CASSQEGKGHTEAFF,TGCGCCAGCAGCCAAGAGGGGAAAGGCCACACTGAAGCTTTCTTT
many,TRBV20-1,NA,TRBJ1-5,CSARDFRVGNQPQHF,TGCAGTGCTAGAGATTTCAGGGTAGGGAATCAGCCCCAGCATTTT
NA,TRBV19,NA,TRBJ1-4,CASRQASRVEKLFF,TGTGCCAGTAGGCAGGCTTCAAGAGTCGAAAAACTGTTTTTT
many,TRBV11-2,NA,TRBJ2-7,CASSLVFGGAAYEQYF,TGTGCCAGCAGCTTAGTTTTTGGCGGCGCCGCCTACGAGCAGTACTTC
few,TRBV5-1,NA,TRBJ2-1,CASSSRDGYNEQFF,TGCGCCAGCAGCTCACGGGACGGATACAATGAGCAGTTCTTC
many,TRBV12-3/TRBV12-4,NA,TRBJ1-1,CASSQIDGDEAFF,TGTGCCAGCAGCCAGATTGACGGGGATGAAGCTTTCTTT
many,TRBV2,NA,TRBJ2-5,CASRSRGKEF,TGTGCCAGCAGATCGAGGGGGAAGGAGTTC
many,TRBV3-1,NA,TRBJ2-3,CASSQAPQYTQYF,TGTGCCAGCAGCCAAGCTCCCCAGTATACGCAGTATTTT
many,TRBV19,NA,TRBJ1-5,CASTYGQFNQPQHF,TGTGCCAGTACTTACGGACAGTTCAATCAGCCCCAGCATTTT
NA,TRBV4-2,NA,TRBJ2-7,CASSQGRGSYEQYF,TGTGCCAGCAGCCAAGGGCGGGGATCCTACGAGCAGTACTTC
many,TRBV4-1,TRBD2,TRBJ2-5,CASSKGLAGYGTQYF,TGCGCCAGCAGCAAGGGACTAGCGGGATACGGGACCCAGTACTTC
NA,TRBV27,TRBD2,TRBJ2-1,CASSLVGDYYNEQFF,TGTGCCAGCAGTTTGGTGGGGGACTATTACAATGAGCAGTTCTTC
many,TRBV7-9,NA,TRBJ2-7,CASSSSGIPYEQYF,TGTGCCAGCAGCTCCTCCGGGATCCCCTACGAGCAGTACTTC
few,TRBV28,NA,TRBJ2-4,CASSFTGLSENIQYF,TGTGCCAGCAGTTTTACGGGGTTGTCGGAAAACATTCAGTACTTC
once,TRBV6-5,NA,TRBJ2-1,CASSYSGGGYNEQFF,TGTGCCAGCAGTTACTCCGGGGGAGGCTACAATGAGCAGTTCTTC
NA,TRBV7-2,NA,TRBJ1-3,CASSLVGGKGSGNTIYF,TGTGCCAGCAGCTTAGTGGGGGGCAAGGGCTCTGGAAACACCATATATTTT
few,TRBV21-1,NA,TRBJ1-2,CASSLRTPGQGDSNYGYTF,TGTGCCAGCAGCCTCCGGACTCCGGGACAGGGGGATTCTAACTATGGCTACACCTTC
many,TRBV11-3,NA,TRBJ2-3,CASSDGGTDTQYF,TGTGCCAGCAGCGACGGGGGCACAGATACGCAGTATTTT
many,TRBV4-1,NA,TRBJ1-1,CASSQGQAIRLNTEAFF,TGCGCCAGCAGCCAAGGACAAGCGATACGATTGAACACTGAAGCTTTCTTT
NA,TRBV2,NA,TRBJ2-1,CASRSREKDEQFF,TGTGCCAGCAGGTCCAGGGAAAAGGATGAGCAGTTCTTC
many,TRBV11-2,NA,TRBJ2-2,CASSLAGPRELFF,TGTGCCAGCAGCTTAGCCGGTCCCCGGGAGCTGTTTTTT
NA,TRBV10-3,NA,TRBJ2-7,CAISESAGATYEQYF,TGTGCCATCAGTGAGTCTGCGGGGGCTACCTACGAGCAGTACTTC
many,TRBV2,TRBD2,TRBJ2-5,CASSGGLAKTQYF,TGTGCCAGCAGTGGCGGACTAGCAAAGACCCAGTACTTC
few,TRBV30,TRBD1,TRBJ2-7,CAWAPQGVHEQYF,TGTGCCTGGGCACCTCAGGGGGTTCACGAGCAGTACTTC
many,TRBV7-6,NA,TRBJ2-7,CASSLGLNEQYF,TGTGCCAGCAGCTTAGGACTGAACGAGCAGTACTTC
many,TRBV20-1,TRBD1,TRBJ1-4,CSAPGTGDEKLFF,TGCAGTGCTCCCGGGACAGGGGACGAAAAACTGTTTTTT
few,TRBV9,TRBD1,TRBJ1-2,CASSVMGQGTYGYNF,TGTGCCAGCAGCGTAATGGGACAGGGGACCTATGGCTACAACTTC
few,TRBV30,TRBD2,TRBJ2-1,CAWSPGTSGLNEQFF,TGTGCCTGGAGTCCCGGGACTAGCGGCCTCAATGAGCAGTTCTTC
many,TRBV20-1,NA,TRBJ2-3,CSARRAGGSTDTQYF,TGCAGTGCTAGGCGGGCCGGGGGTAGCACAGATACGCAGTATTTT
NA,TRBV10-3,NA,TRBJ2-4,CAISDSLAKNIQYF,TGTGCCATCAGTGATAGTCTAGCCAAAAACATTCAGTACTTC
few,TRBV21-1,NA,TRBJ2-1,CASREGDLRVEEQFF,TGTGCCAGCAGAGAGGGGGACCTCCGAGTCGAGGAGCAGTTCTTC
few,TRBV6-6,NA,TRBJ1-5,CASRGGDNQPQHF,TGTGCCAGCAGGGGGGGGGACAATCAGCCCCAGCATTTT
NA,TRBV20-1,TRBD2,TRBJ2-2,CSARDLLAGEPHTGELFF,TGCAGTGCTAGAGATCTACTAGCGGGGGAGCCCCACACCGGGGAGCTGTTTTTT
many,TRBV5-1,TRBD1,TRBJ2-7,CASSSTGGHYEQYF,TGCGCCAGCAGCTCGACAGGGGGCCACTACGAGCAGTACTTC
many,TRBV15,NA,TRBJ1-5,CATSRDLSGFQPQHF,TGTGCCACCAGCAGAGATTTATCGGGTTTTCAGCCCCAGCATTTT
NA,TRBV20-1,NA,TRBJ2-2,CSARDNPGELFF,TGCAGTGCTAGAGATAACCCCGGGGAGCTGTTTTTT
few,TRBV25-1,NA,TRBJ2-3,CASSENEEGTDTQYF,TGTGCCAGCAGTGAAAACGAGGAGGGCACAGATACGCAGTATTTT
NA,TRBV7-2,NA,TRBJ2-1,CASSSDWGYNEQFF,TGTGCCAGCAGCTCCGATTGGGGATACAATGAGCAGTTCTTC
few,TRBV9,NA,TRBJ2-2,CASNVGGGPGELFF,TGTGCCAGCAACGTTGGGGGGGGGCCCGGGGAGCTGTTTTTT
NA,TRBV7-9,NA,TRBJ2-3,CASTPTASDTQYF,TGTGCCAGCACCCCCACAGCCTCAGATACGCAGTATTTT
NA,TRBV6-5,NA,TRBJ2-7,CASSYGRGYEQYF,TGTGCCAGCAGTTACGGCAGGGGCTACGAGCAGTACTTC